A selection of T cell receptor beta chains follows, all from one sample in a study of OX40 agonist ivuxolimab in advanced cancers. Sequencing used immunoSEQ multiplex PCR; TCRdb keeps in-frame clones, though not all of them. The data show around 48,000 clones, with approximately 84% seen just once and around 1.1% held by the top ten. The sequencing used CD4+ or CD8+ T cells sorted from blood, collected in a trial of the OX40 agonist ivuxolimab. These receptors all come from an adult with an advanced solid tumor such as melanoma, head and neck, liver or kidney cancer. CDR3s include the opening cysteine and the closing phenylalanine or tryptophan. D genes are given only for firm matches. Rows give clone size only sometimes, using once, few, many, or a class for an expanded clone.

j_call clone_size d_call v_call cdr3_nt cdr3_aa
TRBJ2-5 - TRBD1 TRBV4-1 TGCGCCAGCAGCCAGGGGACAGATACCCTTCAGTACTTC CASSQGTDTLQYF
TRBJ1-2 - - TRBV7-3 TGTGCCAGCAGCTTAACAGGGACCCATGGCTACACCTTC CASSLTGTHGYTF
TRBJ1-2 - TRBD1 TRBV14 TGTGCCAGCAGCCGACAGGGCGGTCGCTACACCTTC CASSRQGGRYTF
TRBJ2-3 - TRBD2 TRBV11-2 TGTGCCAGCAGCCAGAGCGGCGGGAGGACAGATACGCAGTATTTT CASSQSGGRTDTQYF
TRBJ1-6 - TRBD1 TRBV30 TGTGCCTGGAGTGTAGGGGCAGGGGGAAATTCACCCCTCCACTTT CAWSVGAGGNSPLHF
TRBJ2-1 - TRBD1 TRBV7-2 TGTGCCAGCAGCCACCGGGACAGAGGAGTAAGGGAGCAGTTCTTC CASSHRDRGVREQFF
TRBJ1-5 - TRBD1 TRBV28 TGTGCCAGCGGACAGGGCAATCAGCCCCAGCATTTT CASGQGNQPQHF
TRBJ2-5 - TRBD1 TRBV7-2 TGTGCCAGCAGCTTAGTGGTGACAGGGAAAGAGACCCAGTACTTC CASSLVVTGKETQYF
TRBJ2-5 - - TRBV28 TGTGCCAGCAGTTTTGAGGAGACCCAGTACTTC CASSFEETQYF
TRBJ1-4 - - TRBV6-1 TGTGCCAGCAGTGACACTTATAATGAAAAACTGTTTTTT CASSDTYNEKLFF
TRBJ1-5 - - TRBV28 TGTGCCAGCAGCCCCGGGACCCTCAATCAGCCCCAGCATTTT CASSPGTLNQPQHF
TRBJ2-5 - TRBD1 TRBV7-9 TGTGCCAGCAGCTTAGCGGGACAGCCGCAAGAGACCCAGTACTTC CASSLAGQPQETQYF
TRBJ2-7 - - TRBV10-3 TGTGCCATCAGTGAGTCTGGAGGGGGCAACGAGCAGTACTTC CAISESGGGNEQYF
TRBJ1-1 once - TRBV6-5 TGTGCCAGCAGCTGGACGGAGAATGGAGGAGCTTTCTTT CASSWTENGGAFF
TRBJ1-1 - - TRBV5-5 TGTGCCAGCAGCTTGGCAGTAGCGAACACTGAAGCTTTCTTT CASSLAVANTEAFF
TRBJ1-4 - - TRBV7-8 TGTGCCAGCAGCCTATCGTCTTTCCCGGGGGAAAAACTGTTTTTT CASSLSSFPGEKLFF
TRBJ2-3 - TRBD2 TRBV7-2 TGTGCCAGCAGCTGGGGACTAGCGGGGGCCACAGATACGCAGTATTTT CASSWGLAGATDTQYF
TRBJ1-2 - - TRBV5-6 TGTGCCAGCAGGCTGACAGCTAACTATGGCTACACCTTC CASRLTANYGYTF
TRBJ2-7 - TRBD1 TRBV5-1 TGCGCCAGCAGCCCCCAGGCACAGGGGAGCTCCTACGAGCAGTACTTC CASSPQAQGSSYEQYF
TRBJ2-7 - TRBD1 TRBV27 TGTGCCAGCAGTCGGGACAGGGAGGTCTACGAGCAGTACTTC CASSRDREVYEQYF
TRBJ1-2 once - TRBV7-9 TGTGCCAGCAGCTTATCCATGATTGGCTACACCTTC CASSLSMIGYTF
TRBJ2-1 - - TRBV5-6 TGTGCCAGCAGCTTTGGATACAATGAGCAGTTCTTC CASSFGYNEQFF
TRBJ2-3 once - TRBV7-2 TGTGCCAGCAGCTTAGCGGCGCAGTTCACAGATACGCAGTATTTT CASSLAAQFTDTQYF
TRBJ2-3 - TRBD2 TRBV19 TGTGCCAGTAGTACCTTAGCGGGAGATATCACAGATACGCAGTATTTT CASSTLAGDITDTQYF
TRBJ2-1 once TRBD2 TRBV7-8 TGTGCCAGCAGCTTAGGCCTCCTAAGCGGGGGGGCCTTCTATGAGCAGTTCTTC CASSLGLLSGGAFYEQFF
TRBJ2-7 - TRBD2 TRBV11-2 TGTGCCAGCAGCCCGCACCCGGGGGGGCAGTACTTC CASSPHPGGQYF
TRBJ2-7 - TRBD2 TRBV5-6 TGTGCCAGCAGCCTTGGGGCTAGCGGGGGCCGCTATACCTACGAGCAGTACTTC CASSLGASGGRYTYEQYF
TRBJ2-3 - - TRBV4-3 TGCGCCAGCAGCCAAGATGCAGGCCTATACCCACTTGTGGGACTTACAGATACGCAGTATTTT CASSQDAGLYPLVGLTDTQYF
TRBJ2-5 - - TRBV5-1 TGCGCCAGCAGCCCGGGACTGGGCGGGGAGACCCAGTACTTC CASSPGLGGETQYF
TRBJ2-7 - TRBD1 TRBV9 TGTGCCAGCAGCCCGCGACAGGGGGCCGGATACGAGCAGTACTTC CASSPRQGAGYEQYF
TRBJ2-1 once TRBD2 TRBV10-3 TGTGCCATCACCGAGAGGGGTAGCGGGAGTATAGGGTATGAGCAGTTCTTC CAITERGSGSIGYEQFF
TRBJ2-2 few - TRBV4-3 TGCGCCAGCAGCCAAGATCGGGCGGTCGGGGAGCTGTTTTTT CASSQDRAVGELFF
TRBJ1-2 few TRBD1 TRBV29-1 TGCAGCGCCTCAGGGACAGTTTATGGCTACACCTTC CSASGTVYGYTF
TRBJ2-5 - TRBD2 TRBV7-9 TGTGCCAGCAGCCGGGAGGGAGAGACCCAGTACTTC CASSREGETQYF
TRBJ2-3 - - TRBV4-1 TGCGCCAGCAGCCAAGACTACACCACAGATACGCAGTATTTT CASSQDYTTDTQYF
TRBJ1-2 - - TRBV19 TGTGCCACCGAAGGCAACCGCCAGGGAAGCTATGGCTACACCTTC CATEGNRQGSYGYTF
TRBJ2-7 - TRBD1 TRBV27 TGTGCCAGCCTCTCCCGGGACAGCCCCTACGAGCAGTACTTC CASLSRDSPYEQYF
TRBJ1-2 - TRBD1 TRBV7-2 TGTGCCAGCAGCTTAGCACCGGGACAGGGCGCTGGCTACACCTTC CASSLAPGQGAGYTF
TRBJ2-1 few - TRBV19 TGTGCCAGTAGATCCGGGACTGCGGGTCCCTACAATGAGCAGTTCTTC CASRSGTAGPYNEQFF
TRBJ2-4 once TRBD1 TRBV19 TGTGCCAGTAGTGGATCGGGACAGGAGGATATTCAGTACTTC CASSGSGQEDIQYF
TRBJ1-4 - - TRBV19 TGTGCCAGTAGCGGGGGGGCGGGTGAAAAACTGTTTTTT CASSGGAGEKLFF
TRBJ2-1 - TRBD2 TRBV6-5 TGTGCCAGCAGTTCCTTCTCTAGCGGGGGGTACAATGAGCAGTTCTTC CASSSFSSGGYNEQFF
TRBJ2-1 - TRBD2 TRBV4-1 TGCGCCAGCAGACCCCCCGGACTAGATCCTAACAATGAGCAGTTCTTC CASRPPGLDPNNEQFF
TRBJ2-7 once - TRBV6-6 TGTGCCAACTCCGGGAACTCGGGCTACGAGCAGTACTTC CANSGNSGYEQYF
TRBJ2-5 - TRBD1 TRBV11-1 TGTGCCAGCAGCCCTTGGACAGGGGGCGAAGAGACCCAGTACTTC CASSPWTGGEETQYF
TRBJ1-4 few - TRBV28 TGTGCCAGCAAGACCGCGAATGAAAAACTGTTTTTT CASKTANEKLFF
TRBJ2-2 - - TRBV5-1 TGCGCCAGCAGCTCGGGTGGCACCGGGGAGCTGTTTTTT CASSSGGTGELFF
TRBJ2-2 - - TRBV30 TGTGCCTGGAGACTAAACACCGGGGAGCTGTTTTTT CAWRLNTGELFF
TRBJ2-3 - - TRBV7-2 TGTGCCAGCAGCCTAGGCAGGGTCACAGATACGCAGTATTTT CASSLGRVTDTQYF
TRBJ2-4 - - TRBV30 TGTGCCTGGAGGGCGGAGGTCGGAAACATTCAGTACTTC CAWRAEVGNIQYF
TRBJ2-1 - - TRBV2 TGTGCCAGCAACAGGGAGGAGACCGAGCAGTTCTTC CASNREETEQFF
TRBJ2-5 - TRBD1 TRBV29-1 TGCAGCGGGGGGACAGGGATTGGGGAGACCCAGTACTTC CSGGTGIGETQYF
TRBJ2-1 - TRBD2 TRBV7-8 TGTGCCAGCCAGCTGATAGCGGGAGGGCTGGGGAATGAGCAGTTCTTC CASQLIAGGLGNEQFF
TRBJ2-7 - TRBD1 TRBV6-5 TGTGCCAGCAGTTACGATCCGGGACAGGGGTCCTACGAGCAGTACTTC CASSYDPGQGSYEQYF
TRBJ1-3 - - TRBV4-2 TGTGCCAGCAGCCGAGAAACCCTAGGGCGGGTCTCTGGAAACACCATATATTTT CASSRETLGRVSGNTIYF
TRBJ2-3 - TRBD2 TRBV7-2 TGTGCCAGCAGCGGGCTACTAGCGGGAGTGGAAGATACGCAGTATTTT CASSGLLAGVEDTQYF
TRBJ2-3 - - TRBV19 TGTGCCAGTAGTGCGCGGAGGGGGGCAGATACGCAGTATTTT CASSARRGADTQYF
TRBJ1-2 - - TRBV6-1 TGTGCCAGCAGTGAAAGTGGCAGGGCCAACGGCTACACCTTC CASSESGRANGYTF